The rows below give T cell receptor beta chains drawn from one sample of a study of blood T cell repertoires in COVID-19. Some clones are missing from TCRdb's copy, which holds only in-frame ones; the method was immunoSEQ multiplex PCR. The sample consists of roughly 120,000 clones, 86% of them appearing once. The material sequenced was peripheral blood. Source of these receptors: a human donor in a cohort sampled during active COVID-19. CDR3s include the opening cysteine and the closing phenylalanine or tryptophan. The D gene is left open where the match is weak. Expanded clones are given a class, and other clones once, few, many or no size at all.

j_gene: TRBJ2-1; v_gene: TRBV7-2; abundance: .; d_gene: .; CDR3aa: CASSSRTRRDEQFF; CDR3nt: TGTGCCAGCAGCTCCCGGACTCGCCGGGATGAGCAGTTCTTC
j_gene: TRBJ2-7; v_gene: TRBV5-6; abundance: .; d_gene: TRBD1; CDR3aa: CASSPWTGGSYEQYF; CDR3nt: TGTGCCAGCAGCCCTTGGACAGGGGGTTCCTACGAGCAGTACTTC
j_gene: TRBJ1-6; v_gene: TRBV9; abundance: .; d_gene: .; CDR3aa: CASSSLLAGFSPLHF; CDR3nt: TGTGCCAGCAGCTCACTATTAGCAGGGTTTTCACCCCTCCACTTT
j_gene: TRBJ2-1; v_gene: TRBV5-1; abundance: .; d_gene: .; CDR3aa: CASDVSGYNEQFF; CDR3nt: TGCGCCAGCGACGTATCGGGTTACAATGAGCAGTTCTTC
j_gene: TRBJ1-2; v_gene: TRBV29-1; abundance: .; d_gene: .; CDR3aa: CSVEGVREDPANYGYTF; CDR3nt: TGCAGCGTTGAAGGCGTCCGGGAGGATCCGGCTAACTATGGCTACACCTTC
j_gene: TRBJ1-5; v_gene: TRBV2; abundance: .; d_gene: .; CDR3aa: CASSSPYSNQPQHF; CDR3nt: TGTGCCAGCAGTTCCCCCTATAGCAATCAGCCCCAGCATTTT
j_gene: TRBJ2-7; v_gene: TRBV30; abundance: .; d_gene: TRBD1; CDR3aa: CACRGQIYEQYF; CDR3nt: TGTGCCTGTAGGGGACAGATCTACGAGCAGTACTTC
j_gene: TRBJ2-1; v_gene: TRBV11-2; abundance: .; d_gene: TRBD2; CDR3aa: CASSLVREGSYNEQFF; CDR3nt: TGTGCCAGCAGCTTAGTGCGGGAGGGGTCCTACAATGAGCAGTTCTTC
j_gene: TRBJ1-5; v_gene: TRBV30; abundance: .; d_gene: .; CDR3aa: CAWKGPPGQPQHF; CDR3nt: TGTGCCTGGAAAGGGCCTCCGGGACAGCCCCAGCATTTT
j_gene: TRBJ1-1; v_gene: TRBV2; abundance: once; d_gene: TRBD1; CDR3aa: CATRDRLNTEAFF; CDR3nt: TGTGCCACCAGGGACAGGCTGAACACTGAAGCTTTCTTT
j_gene: TRBJ1-4; v_gene: TRBV11-2; abundance: .; d_gene: .; CDR3aa: CASRNLRGSNEKLFF; CDR3nt: TGTGCCAGCAGAAACCTTCGGGGGTCTAATGAAAAACTGTTTTTT
j_gene: TRBJ2-3; v_gene: TRBV7-9; abundance: .; d_gene: TRBD2; CDR3aa: CASSLPTSGSTDTQYF; CDR3nt: TGTGCCAGCAGCTTACCGACTAGCGGGAGCACAGATACGCAGTATTTT